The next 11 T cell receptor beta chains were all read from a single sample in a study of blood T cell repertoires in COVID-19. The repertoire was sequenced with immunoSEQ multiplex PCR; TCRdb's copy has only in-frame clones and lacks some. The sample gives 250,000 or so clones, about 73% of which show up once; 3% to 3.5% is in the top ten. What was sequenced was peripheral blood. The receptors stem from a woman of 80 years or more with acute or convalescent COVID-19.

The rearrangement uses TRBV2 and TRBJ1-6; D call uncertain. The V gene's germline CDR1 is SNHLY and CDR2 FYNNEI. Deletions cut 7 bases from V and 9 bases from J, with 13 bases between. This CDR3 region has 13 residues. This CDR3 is CASTQREGSPLHF. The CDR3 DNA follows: TGTGCCAGCACCCAAAGAGAGGGTTCACCCCTCCACTTT.

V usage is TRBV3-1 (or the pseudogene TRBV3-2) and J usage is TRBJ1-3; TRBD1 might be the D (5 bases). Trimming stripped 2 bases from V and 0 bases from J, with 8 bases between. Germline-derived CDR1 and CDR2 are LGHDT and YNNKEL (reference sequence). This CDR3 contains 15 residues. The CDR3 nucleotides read TGTGCCAGCAGCCAACGACAGTCCTCTGGAAACACCATATATTTT. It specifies CASSQRQSSGNTIYF.

The CDR3 sequence: CASSYSKGQQNTEAFF. The CDR3 nucleotides read TGTGCCAGCAGTTACTCGAAGGGACAGCAGAACACTGAAGCTTTCTTT. The chain carries TRBV6-6 and TRBJ1-1; TRBD1 matches at 7 bases. Germline lookup yields CDR1 MNHNY and CDR2 SVGAGI (reference sequence). Trimming took 0 bases from V and 1 from J; bases not matched to a gene: 5. This CDR3 region has 16 residues.

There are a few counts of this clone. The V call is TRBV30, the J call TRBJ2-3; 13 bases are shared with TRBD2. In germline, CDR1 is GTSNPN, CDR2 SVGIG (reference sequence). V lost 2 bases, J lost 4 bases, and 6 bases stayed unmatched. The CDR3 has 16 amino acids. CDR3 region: CAWSFGLAGASDTQYF. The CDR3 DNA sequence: TGTGCCTGGAGTTTTGGACTAGCGGGAGCTTCAGATACGCAGTATTTT.

CDR3 in amino acids: CASSPSSTEAFF. The DNA for the CDR3 is TGTGCCAGCAGCCCCTCTTCCACTGAAGCTTTCTTT. The chain carries TRBV3-1 (or the pseudogene TRBV3-2) and TRBJ1-1; the D is unclear. Germline CDR1 reads LGHDT; CDR2 reads YNNKEL (reference sequence). The CDR3 is 12 amino acids. Trimming cost V 4 bases and J 4 bases, with 7 bases left between them.

The CDR3 sequence: CSVDGFGGEQYF. In nucleotides, the CDR3 is TGCAGCGTTGATGGTTTTGGGGGGGAGCAGTATTTT. The chain recombines TRBV29-1 with TRBJ2-3, with 7 nucleotides matching TRBD2. CDR1 SQVTM and CDR2 ANQGSEA come from the germline V gene. The CDR3 runs to 12 residues. After removal of 3 bases from V and 11 bases from J, the junction contained 8 bases not matched to a gene.

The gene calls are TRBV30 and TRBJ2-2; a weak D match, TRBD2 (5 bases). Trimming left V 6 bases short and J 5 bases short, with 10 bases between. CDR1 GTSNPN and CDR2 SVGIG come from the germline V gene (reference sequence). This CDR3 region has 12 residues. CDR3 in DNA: TGTGCCTGTTTGGGGAGAACCGGGGAGCTGTTTTTT. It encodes CACLGRTGELFF.

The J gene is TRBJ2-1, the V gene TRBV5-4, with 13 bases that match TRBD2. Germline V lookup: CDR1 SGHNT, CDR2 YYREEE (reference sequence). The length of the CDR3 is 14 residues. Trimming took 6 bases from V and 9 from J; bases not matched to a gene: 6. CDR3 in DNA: TGTGCCAGCAACCCGGGACTAGCGGGAACTGAGCAGTTCTTC. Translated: CASNPGLAGTEQFF. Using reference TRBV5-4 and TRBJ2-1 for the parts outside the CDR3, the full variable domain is ETGVTQSPTHLIKTRGQQVTLRCSSQSGHNTVSWYQQALGQGPQFIFQYYREEENGRGNFPPRFSGLQFPNYSSELNVNALELDDSALYLCASNPGLAGTEQFFGPGTRLTVL.

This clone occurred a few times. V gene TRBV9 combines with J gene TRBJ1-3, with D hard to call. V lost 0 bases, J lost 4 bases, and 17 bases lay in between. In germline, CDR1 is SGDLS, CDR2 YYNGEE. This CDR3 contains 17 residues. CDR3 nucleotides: TGTGCCAGCAGCGTAGGTCCCGGGGTTTCTTCGGGAAACACCATATATTTT. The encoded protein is CASSVGPGVSSGNTIYF.

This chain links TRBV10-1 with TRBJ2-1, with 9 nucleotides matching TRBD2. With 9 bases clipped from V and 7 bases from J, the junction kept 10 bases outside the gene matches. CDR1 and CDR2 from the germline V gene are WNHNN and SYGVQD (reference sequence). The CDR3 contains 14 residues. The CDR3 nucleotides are TGCGCCAGTAAGCCGGGACTAGCCAATAATGAGCAGTTCTTC. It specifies CASKPGLANNEQFF.

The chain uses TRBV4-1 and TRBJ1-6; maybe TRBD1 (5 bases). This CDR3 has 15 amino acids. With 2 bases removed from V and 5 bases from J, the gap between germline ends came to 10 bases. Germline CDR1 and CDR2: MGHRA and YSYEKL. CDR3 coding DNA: TGCGCCAGCAGCCAATTAGGGGCAAATAATTCACCCCTCCACTTT. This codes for CASSQLGANNSPLHF.